This TCR beta chain was recovered during a study of T cells in Graves' hyperthyroidism and ophthalmopathy. This clonotype occurred many times. Its antigen is currently unknown. Study results and limitations: Most clonotypes expanded in thyroid above 0.001 were likewise present in blood.

TCR beta CDR3 region amplification was performed from RNA transcripts. Primed by the HTBI set, a first-round RT-PCR was run on the TCR CDR3. MiXCR, applied by TCRdb to the multiplex PCR reads, yields one record per CDR3 protein. The table lists hundreds of thousands of distinct CDR3 sequences, approximately 14% of them singletons, with around 32% in the top ten. V gave up 6 bases and J gave up 7 bases, with 18 bases separating them. The CDR3 loop spans 14 amino acids. The TCR sequence derives from a woman in her forties with Graves' ophthalmopathy. The rearrangement links TRBV12-3 or TRBV12-4 to TRBJ1-1; D is unresolved. The sequencing sample was made of blood. In DNA, the CDR3 is TGTGCCAGCAGCCGGGAGGGAGGGATCATTGAAGCTTTCTTT. Encoded protein: CASSREGGIIEAFF.